The clone carrying this T cell receptor (beta chain) was seen at least ten times. Its antigen remains unidentified. The data originate from a study of T cells in Graves' hyperthyroidism and ophthalmopathy. Study in general: Once the initial diagnosis was made, peripheral blood was obtained before any treatment.

Amplification of TCR beta CDR3 regions was performed using RNA transcripts as template. An initial round of RT-PCR targeting the TCR CDR3 relied on the HTBI primer set. TCRdb recomputed calls from the multiplex PCR reads with MiXCR, one row per CDR3 protein. The data hold about 200,000 distinct CDR3 sequences, with approximately 16% observed a single time. General observations from the study: The majority of expanded thyroid clonotypes above 0.001 also appeared in blood.

Lactation, pregnancy, other autoimmune disease or uncontrolled infection excluded patients. This clonotype was obtained from a man in his forties or fifties with Graves' hyperthyroidism. Material: blood.

CDR3: CASSSGTLGEQYF. CDR3 DNA: TGCGCCAGCAGCTCGGGGACATTGGGGGAGCAGTACTTC. The genes are TRBV5-1 and TRBJ2-7; D might be TRBD1 (6 bases). Trimming left V 3 bases short and J 7 bases short, with 14 bases between. The CDR3 sequence is 13 residues long. Germline values: CDR1 SGHRS, CDR2 YFSETQ.